Shown below are 23 T cell receptor beta chains from a single sample sequenced in a study of T cells after yellow fever vaccination. TCRdb reprocessed the 5' RACE reads via MiXCR and lists one record per CDR3 protein. There are approximately 330,000 distinct CDR3 sequences in the sample; over 4% occur only once, and 20% to 25% lies in the top ten. The specimen was PBMCs, collected 5 days after the yellow fever booster vaccination. These receptors were obtained from a man aged 18 to 30 who received the YFV17D yellow fever vaccine.

The genes are TRBV15 and TRBJ1-4; 7 positions agree with TRBD1. V gave up 4 bases and J gave up 8 bases; unmatched junction bases: 7. Germline CDR1 and CDR2: LNHNV and YYDKDF (reference sequence). There are 14 residues in the CDR3. CDR3 in DNA: TGTGCCACCAGCAAAGACAGGGTCGACGAAAAACTGTTTTTT. It encodes CATSKDRVDEKLFF.

This sequence joins TRBV18 and TRBJ1-1, with a possible D match to TRBD1 (6 bases). V gave up 6 bases and J gave up 0 bases, with 17 bases separating them. The CDR3 extends over 16 amino acids. Per the germline V gene, CDR1 is KGHSH and CDR2 is LQKENI. The CDR3 here is CASSTGQIRMNTEAFF. The CDR3 DNA sequence: TGTGCCAGCTCCACGGGACAAATCAGAATGAACACTGAAGCTTTCTTT.

This clonotype has a count of ten or more. The CDR3 reads CASSQSRLAGYQETQYF. The CDR3 bases are TGCGCCAGCAGCCAATCTAGACTAGCGGGGTACCAAGAGACCCAGTACTTC. The V gene is TRBV5-1, the J gene TRBJ2-5; TRBD2 matches at 11 bases. The CDR3 is 17 amino acids. V trimming: 4 bases; J trimming: 0 bases; junction bases outside the gene matches: 8. Germline CDR1 is SGHRS and CDR2 is YFSETQ. Full variable domain (outside the CDR3, taken from reference TRBV5-1 and TRBJ2-5): KAGVTQTPRYLIKTRGQQVTLSCSPISGHRSVSWYQQTPGQGLQFLFEYFSETQRNKGNFPGRFSGRQFSNSRSEMNVSTLELGDSALYLCASSQSRLAGYQETQYFGPGTRLLVL.

This clonotype was detected a few times. J is TRBJ1-4 and V is TRBV20-1; D is perhaps TRBD1 (5 bases). The CDR3 totals 14 residues. Germline V gene data show CDR1 as DFQATT and CDR2 as SNEGSKA (reference sequence). V was cut by 5 bases and J by 5 bases, with 15 bases left in between. The CDR3 sequence is CSAVRGGSNEKLFF. CDR3 coding DNA: TGCAGTGCTGTCCGTGGGGGGTCCAATGAAAAACTGTTTTTT.

The genes are TRBV10-3 and TRBJ2-2; D gene unclear. The CDR3 is 14 residues long. Germline V gene sequence: CDR1 ENHRY, CDR2 SYGVKD. V lost 0 bases, J lost 7 bases, and 9 bases lay in between. The CDR3 DNA is TGTGCCATCAGTGAGTCGGCGACCTTCGGGGAGCTGTTTTTT. Encoded protein: CAISESATFGELFF.

This clonotype was picked up many times. The V call is TRBV4-1, the J call TRBJ1-2; D possibly corresponds to TRBD1 (5 bases). Between the trimmed V and J ends, which lost 2 bases and 1 base, there was a span of 8 bases. Germline CDR1 reads MGHRA; CDR2 reads YSYEKL. This CDR3 has 14 residues. The CDR3 sequence: CASSQSQGNYGYTF. DNA of the CDR3: TGCGCCAGCAGCCAATCGCAGGGTAACTATGGCTACACCTTC.

In DNA form, the CDR3 reads TGTGCCAGCAGCTTGGTAGCGGGGGGGACCCCAGATACGCAGTATTTT. Translated, it gives CASSLVAGGTPDTQYF. The rearrangement joins TRBV7-2 to TRBJ2-3, with TRBD2 matching 11 bases. This CDR3 is 16 amino acids long. CDR1 SGHTA and CDR2 FQGNSA come from the germline V gene. The trim removed 3 bases at V and 4 bases at J, leaving 6 bases unmatched.

This chain joins TRBV28 and TRBJ1-5, with 10 bases lining up with TRBD1. V was clipped by 7 bases and J by 5 bases; unmatched bases: 5. The CDR3 has 14 amino acids. The germline gives CDR1 MDHEN, CDR2 SYDVKM. The CDR3 loop reads CASTPGQGYQPQHF. In nucleotides, the CDR3 is TGTGCCAGCACCCCGGGACAGGGGTATCAGCCCCAGCATTTT.

This clonotype has a count of ten or more. The V call is TRBV7-2, the J call TRBJ2-4; 8 bases align to TRBD1. The CDR3 is made up of 15 amino acids. The ends lost 2 bases at V and 6 bases at J; junction bases unmatched: 6. Germline assignment: CDR1 SGHTA and CDR2 FQGNSA. DNA for the CDR3: TGTGCCAGCAGCTTAAGAGGACAGGGAGGAAACATTCAGTACTTC. Translation gives CASSLRGQGGNIQYF.

This clonotype was recorded a few times. The V call is TRBV24-1, the J call TRBJ2-1, with 7 bases fitting TRBD2. The V gene end was trimmed by 3 bases and the J gene end by 0 bases; junction bases not matched to a gene: 10. Germline lookup yields CDR1 KGHDR and CDR2 SFDVKD. CDR3 length equals 18 residues. The CDR3: CATSDPSGGGSSYNEQFF. The CDR3 bases are TGTGCCACCAGTGATCCCTCTGGGGGGGGGAGCTCCTACAATGAGCAGTTCTTC.

This clonotype has only a few counts. The CDR3 loop is CASSATGGEKLFF. The CDR3 coding sequence is TGCGCCAGCAGCGCGACGGGGGGGGAAAAACTGTTTTTT. The gene calls are TRBV5-1 and TRBJ1-4, with a tentative D call TRBD1 (5 bases). V dropped 4 bases and J dropped 8 bases, with 12 bases sitting between them. The CDR3 spans 13 residues. Germline values: CDR1 SGHRS, CDR2 YFSETQ.

This clonotype showed up just a few times. The chain couples TRBV7-6 to TRBJ2-7; possible D gene TRBD1, 6 bases. V shed 1 base and J shed 3 bases, with 25 bases lying between them. Germline loops: CDR1 SGHVS, CDR2 FNYEAQ. This CDR3 has 19 residues. CDR3 DNA sequence: TGTGCCAGCAGCTTAGTCCCGGCTGGGCGAGAACAGGGCGGCTACGAGCAGTACTTC. It specifies CASSLVPAGREQGGYEQYF. Full variable domain (remainder filled in from reference TRBV7-6 and TRBJ2-7): GAGVSQSPRYKVTKRGQDVALRCDPISGHVSLYWYRQALGQGPEFLTYFNYEAQQDKSGLPNDRFSAERPEGSISTLTIQRTEQRDSAMYRCASSLVPAGREQGGYEQYFGPGTRLTVT.

This clonotype was seen a few times. The chain joins TRBV6-4 to TRBJ2-1, with 12 bases aligning to TRBD2. Germline V gene data show CDR1 as MRHNA and CDR2 as SNTAGT. V lost 6 bases to trimming and J lost 6 bases; unmatched junction nucleotides: 3. This CDR3 contains 14 residues. The CDR3 protein is CASSPSGGANEQFF. Written as DNA, the CDR3 is TGTGCCAGCAGCCCTAGCGGGGGGGCCAATGAGCAGTTCTTC.

The table lists this clonotype with many counts. V is TRBV29-1 and J is TRBJ1-2; D gene uncertain. With 4 bases removed from V and 8 bases from J, the gap between germline ends came to 17 bases. CDR3 length: 13 residues. Per germline, CDR1 SQVTM and CDR2 ANQGSEA. This CDR3 reads CSVGGGVKWGYTF. CDR3 in DNA: TGCAGCGTTGGAGGCGGGGTAAAGTGGGGCTACACCTTC.

This clonotype was found a few times. The V gene is TRBV27, the J gene TRBJ2-3; 11 nucleotides match TRBD2. CDR3 length equals 14 residues. CDR1 is MNHEY and CDR2 is SMNVEV in the germline V gene (reference sequence). Trimming at V came to 7 bases and at J to 3 bases, leaving 3 bases not matched to a gene. CDR3 in amino acids: CASMVAGGTDTQYF. The DNA for the CDR3 is TGTGCCAGCATGGTAGCGGGGGGGACAGATACGCAGTATTTT.

This chain links TRBV18 with TRBJ1-1; D is unresolved. Trimming removed 0 bases from V and 2 bases from J, with 7 bases in between. The length of the CDR3 is 14 residues. Germline CDR1 and CDR2: KGHSH and LQKENI. The CDR3 DNA is TGTGCCAGCTCACCACCGGTCCGAAACACTGAAGCTTTCTTT. It yields the protein CASSPPVRNTEAFF.

In DNA form, the CDR3 reads TGTGCCATCAGTGAGTCGGGAAGAACGACAGGCAATCAGCCCCAGCATTTT. Translating gives CAISESGRTTGNQPQHF. The chain has TRBV10-3 and TRBJ1-5; the D gene is possibly TRBD1 (5 bases). V was cut by 0 bases and J by 2 bases, with 14 bases left in between. Per germline, CDR1 ENHRY and CDR2 SYGVKD. CDR3 size: 17 residues.

CDR3 sequence (DNA): TGCGCCAGCAGCCGAAACAGGGGAACTTCTCCCTCCGACACAGATACGCAGTATTTT. Translated, it gives CASSRNRGTSPSDTDTQYF. The chain uses TRBV4-3 and TRBJ2-3, with 7 bases matching TRBD1. From germline, CDR1 is LGHNA and CDR2 YSLEER. The CDR3 spans 19 residues. V lost 4 bases and J lost 2; bases outside the gene matches: 18.

The chain combines TRBV18 with TRBJ1-3; no clear D. V was trimmed by 0 bases and J by 4 bases, leaving 10 bases between them. CDR1 is KGHSH and CDR2 is LQKENI in the germline V gene. The CDR3 loop spans 15 amino acids. CDR3 bases: TGTGCCAGCTCACCACCGGAGGGTACCGGAAACACCATATATTTT. As protein: CASSPPEGTGNTIYF. The full variable domain, completed using reference TRBV18 and TRBJ1-3, is NAGVMQNPRHLVRRRGQEARLRCSPMKGHSHVYWYRQLPEEGLKFMVYLQKENIIDESGMPKERFSAEFPKEGPSILRIQQVVRGDSAAYFCASSPPEGTGNTIYFGEGSWLTVV.

This clonotype turned up a few times. This sequence joins TRBV29-1 and TRBJ1-6; D remains ambiguous. The germline gives CDR1 SQVTM, CDR2 ANQGSEA. Trimming removed 7 bases at V and 4 bases at J, with 14 bases between. This CDR3 has 14 amino acids. This CDR3 reads CSAKESGYNSPLHF. CDR3 bases: TGCAGCGCCAAGGAGTCCGGGTATAATTCACCCCTCCACTTT.

This clonotype was observed many times. The genes are TRBV24-1 and TRBJ2-3, with TRBD2 matching over 7 bases. The germline V gene has CDR1 KGHDR and CDR2 SFDVKD. With 3 bases clipped from V and 1 base from J, the junction kept 9 bases outside the gene matches. This CDR3 is built from 17 residues. CDR3 bases: TGTGCCACCAGTGATCCCCAGGGCGGGGGAGGCACAGATACGCAGTATTTT. Translating it yields CATSDPQGGGGTDTQYF.

The chain uses TRBV23-1 and TRBJ2-1, with TRBD2 identical over 9 bases. TRBV23-1 is filed as an ORF, its function uncertain. The CDR3 has 17 residues. The CDR3: CAGEGPAGGQFYNEQFF. CDR3 nucleotides: TGCGCAGGAGAGGGCCCAGCGGGGGGCCAATTCTACAATGAGCAGTTCTTC.

A few counts support this clonotype. The chain uses TRBV14 and TRBJ2-3; D remains ambiguous. Trimming stripped 1 base from V and 6 bases from J, with 5 bases between. Germline V CDR1 and CDR2: SGHDN, FVKESK. The CDR3 has 12 amino acids. CDR3 bases: TGTGCCAGCAGCCAAGCCCAGGATACGCAGTATTTT. This encodes CASSQAQDTQYF.